This T cell receptor (beta chain) was recovered during a study of T cells in narcolepsy (dated by TCRdb to 2017 to 2018). For context, the study as a whole: Patients with narcolepsy type 1 or type 2 (NT1, NT2) and healthy control donors were enrolled in the study. Autoreactive T cells targeting hypocretin neuron self-antigens (hypocretin, TRIB2) were sought in narcolepsy patients, and TCR Vbeta sequencing was used to track clonotypes in blood and CSF. Results the study describes overall, beyond this receptor: Autoreactive clonotypes were reported to be detected serially in the blood of the same patients and of different patients, but not in the blood of healthy controls. No sequences matching autoreactive T cell clones were present in some of the blood memory CD4+ repertoires from patients and controls. Patients and controls had comparable numbers of sequenced blood memory CD4+ clonotypes, averaging about 40,000 and 33,000, respectively. HCRT-specific and TRIB2-specific autoreactive clonotypes were highlighted in plots that compared CD4+ T cell clonotypes in CSF versus blood from the same patient.

Receptor amplification or capture employed the immunoSEQ multiplex PCR assay. TCRdb took this table from immuneACCESS and kept in-frame rearrangements with V and J called. Such tables lack part of the clones; where checked against another copy, unresolved V genes explain under half of the gap, and the rest is unexplained. Recorded for this sample are about 20,000 clones; around four fifths of them occurred a single time. Under 2% of the sample is in the top ten clones. For TCR Vbeta sequencing, memory CD4+ T cells were sorted ex vivo from the peripheral blood of both healthy controls and narcolepsy patients. Of note for this clone: Its target antigen remains unknown. Base qualities are missing; no much larger clone stands one base away.

The sample was memory (CD45RA-) CD4+ T cells from blood. Sample cell subset or site, as interpreted from the label and publication: memory T cells sorted ex vivo from peripheral blood. This sequence originates from a human donor in good health.

The nucleotides are TGCGCCAGCAGCACGGACGTAGCCGGGGTCGGGGCCAACGTCCTGACTTTC. Translated, it reads CASSTDVAGVGANVLTF. Rearrangement joined TRBV5-1 to TRBJ2-6; perhaps TRBD2 is the D gene, with 5 bases matching. Taken from the germline V gene, the CDR1 and CDR2 loops are SGHRS and YFSETQ. From the cysteine up to the phenylalanine, the CDR3 has a length of 17 residues. Only CDR3 DNA remains: 51 bases, in frame from the first base. Trimming takes 4 bases from V and 4 bases from J, and the germline ends sit 18 bases apart. This CDR3, with the reference TRBV5-1 and TRBJ2-6 proteins standing in past its ends, gives the full variable domain KAGVTQTPRYLIKTRGQQVTLSCSPISGHRSVSWYQQTPGQGLQFLFEYFSETQRNKGNFPGRFSGRQFSNSRSEMNVSTLELGDSALYLCASSTDVAGVGANVLTFGAGSRLTVL.